The rows below give T cell receptor beta chains drawn from one sample of a study of T cells after yellow fever vaccination. MiXCR was run by TCRdb on the 5' RACE reads, yielding one entry per CDR3 protein. The sample lists just under 600,000 distinct CDR3 sequences; less than 15% were seen once. This specimen consisted of PBMCs, obtained on the day of the yellow fever booster vaccination. The source of these receptors is a man aged 25 to 40 who received the YFV17D yellow fever vaccine. The CDR3 runs from the conserved cysteine through the conserved F or W. A D gene is named only where the DNA matches it firmly. Where a row states a size, it is once, few, many or the class of an expanded clone; other rows omit it.

D gene: -
J gene: TRBJ1-1
V gene: TRBV12-3/TRBV12-4
clone size: few
CDR3 protein: CASSGTPGTEAFF
CDR3 DNA: TGTGCCAGCAGTGGGACGCCGGGTACTGAAGCTTTCTTT

D gene: TRBD2
J gene: TRBJ2-7
V gene: TRBV28
clone size: -
CDR3 protein: CASSLYLAGWYEQYF
CDR3 DNA: TGTGCCAGCAGTTTATACCTAGCGGGATGGTACGAGCAGTACTTC

D gene: -
J gene: TRBJ1-2
V gene: TRBV18
clone size: few
CDR3 protein: CASSQTAGEDGYTF
CDR3 DNA: TGTGCCAGCTCACAGACAGCAGGAGAGGATGGCTACACCTTC

D gene: -
J gene: TRBJ1-5
V gene: TRBV7-2
clone size: -
CDR3 protein: CASSLAVFSNQPQHF
CDR3 DNA: TGTGCCAGCAGCTTAGCGGTATTTAGCAATCAGCCCCAGCATTTT

D gene: TRBD2
J gene: TRBJ2-1
V gene: TRBV7-8
clone size: few
CDR3 protein: CASSPYTPGLAGTNEQFF
CDR3 DNA: TGTGCCAGCAGCCCCTACACCCCTGGACTAGCGGGGACCAATGAGCAGTTCTTC

D gene: -
J gene: TRBJ2-3
V gene: TRBV5-1
clone size: few
CDR3 protein: CASSPYNTYTQYF
CDR3 DNA: TGCGCCAGCAGCCCATACAACACTTATACGCAGTATTTT

D gene: TRBD2
J gene: TRBJ2-3
V gene: TRBV11-1
clone size: few
CDR3 protein: CASSLTGSGRGGRNTQYF
CDR3 DNA: TGTGCCAGCAGTCTAACCGGTAGCGGGAGAGGTGGAAGAAATACGCAGTATTTT

D gene: -
J gene: TRBJ2-1
V gene: TRBV18
clone size: -
CDR3 protein: CASSPAAGVWFF
CDR3 DNA: TGTGCCAGCTCCCCGGCAGCAGGGGTTTGGTTCTTC

D gene: -
J gene: TRBJ2-3
V gene: TRBV4-2
clone size: few
CDR3 protein: CASSQDGRTDTQYF
CDR3 DNA: TGTGCCAGCAGCCAAGACGGCCGCACAGATACGCAGTATTTT

D gene: TRBD1
J gene: TRBJ2-5
V gene: TRBV20-1
clone size: few
CDR3 protein: CSAQTGTDQETQYF
CDR3 DNA: TGCAGTGCACAGACCGGGACAGACCAAGAGACCCAGTACTTC

D gene: TRBD1
J gene: TRBJ2-7
V gene: TRBV20-1
clone size: few
CDR3 protein: CSAAGTGVYEQYF
CDR3 DNA: TGCAGTGCAGCCGGGACAGGGGTCTACGAGCAGTACTTC

D gene: -
J gene: TRBJ2-1
V gene: TRBV7-2
clone size: -
CDR3 protein: CASSLVGDFNNEQFF
CDR3 DNA: TGTGCCAGCAGCTTAGTTGGAGACTTTAACAATGAGCAGTTCTTC

D gene: TRBD2
J gene: TRBJ2-1
V gene: TRBV10-3
clone size: -
CDR3 protein: CAISVASGISYNEQFF
CDR3 DNA: TGTGCCATCAGCGTGGCTAGCGGGATCTCCTACAATGAGCAGTTCTTC